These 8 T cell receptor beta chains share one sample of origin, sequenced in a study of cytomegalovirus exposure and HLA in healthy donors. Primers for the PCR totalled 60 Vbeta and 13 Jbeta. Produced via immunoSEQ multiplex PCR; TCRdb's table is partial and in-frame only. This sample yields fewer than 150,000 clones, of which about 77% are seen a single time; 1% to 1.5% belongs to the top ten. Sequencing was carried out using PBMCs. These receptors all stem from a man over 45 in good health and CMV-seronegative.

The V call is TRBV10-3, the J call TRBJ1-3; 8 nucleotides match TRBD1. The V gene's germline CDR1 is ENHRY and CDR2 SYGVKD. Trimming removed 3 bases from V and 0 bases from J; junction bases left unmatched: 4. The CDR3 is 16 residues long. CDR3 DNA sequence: TGTGCCATCAGTGATACTGGACAGGGCTCTGGAAACACCATATATTTT. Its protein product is CAISDTGQGSGNTIYF.

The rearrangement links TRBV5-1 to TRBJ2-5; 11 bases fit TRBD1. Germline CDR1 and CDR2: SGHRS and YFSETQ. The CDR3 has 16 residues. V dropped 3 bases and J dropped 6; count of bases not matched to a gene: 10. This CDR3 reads CASSSWDRGYLKTQYF. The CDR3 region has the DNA TGCGCCAGCAGCTCATGGGACAGGGGGTATCTAAAGACCCAGTACTTC.

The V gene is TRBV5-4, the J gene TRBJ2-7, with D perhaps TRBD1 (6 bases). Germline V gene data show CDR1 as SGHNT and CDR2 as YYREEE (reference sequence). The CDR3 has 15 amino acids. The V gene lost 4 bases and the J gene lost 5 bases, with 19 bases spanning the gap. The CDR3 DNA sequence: TGTGCCAGCAGCGATGGTCGAAGTACAGGGCACGAGCAGTACTTC. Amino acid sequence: CASSDGRSTGHEQYF.

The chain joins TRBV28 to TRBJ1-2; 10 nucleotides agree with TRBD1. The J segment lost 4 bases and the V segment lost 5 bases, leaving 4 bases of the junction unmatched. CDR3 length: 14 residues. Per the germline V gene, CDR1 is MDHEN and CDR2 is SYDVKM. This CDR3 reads CASSDRGPSYGYTF. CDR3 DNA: TGTGCCAGCAGTGACAGGGGGCCCAGCTATGGCTACACCTTC.

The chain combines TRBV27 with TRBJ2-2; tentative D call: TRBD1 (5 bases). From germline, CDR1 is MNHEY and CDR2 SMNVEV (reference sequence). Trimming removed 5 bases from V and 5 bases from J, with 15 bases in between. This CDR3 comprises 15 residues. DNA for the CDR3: TGTGCCAGCAGTGGGGCCCCTGTGAGGACCGGGGAGCTGTTTTTT. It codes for CASSGAPVRTGELFF.

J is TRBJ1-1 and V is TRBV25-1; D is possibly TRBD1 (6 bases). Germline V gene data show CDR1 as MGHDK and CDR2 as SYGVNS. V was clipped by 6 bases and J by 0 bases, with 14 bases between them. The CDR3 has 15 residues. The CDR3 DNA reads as TGTGCCAGCAGGGGGAGTGGGACAATGAACACTGAAGCTTTCTTT. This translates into CASRGSGTMNTEAFF. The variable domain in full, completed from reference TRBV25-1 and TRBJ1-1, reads EADIYQTPRYLVIGTGKKITLECSQTMGHDKMYWYQQDPGMELHLIHYSYGVNSTEKGDLSSESTVSRIRTEHFPLTLESARPSHTSQYLCASRGSGTMNTEAFFGQGTRLTVV.

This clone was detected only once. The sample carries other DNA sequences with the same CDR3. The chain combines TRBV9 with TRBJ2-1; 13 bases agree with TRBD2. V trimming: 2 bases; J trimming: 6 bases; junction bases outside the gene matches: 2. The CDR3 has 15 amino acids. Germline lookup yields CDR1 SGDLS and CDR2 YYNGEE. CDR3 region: CASSVGLAGANEQFF. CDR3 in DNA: TGTGCCAGCAGCGTCGGACTAGCGGGGGCCAATGAGCAGTTCTTC.

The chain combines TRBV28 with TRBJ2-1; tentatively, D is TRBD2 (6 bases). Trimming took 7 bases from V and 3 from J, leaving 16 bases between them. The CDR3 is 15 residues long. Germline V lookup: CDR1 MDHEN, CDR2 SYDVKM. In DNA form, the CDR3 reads TGTGCCAGCACACATACGGGACTCCGCTACAATGAGCAGTTCTTC. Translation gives CASTHTGLRYNEQFF.